This paragraph reports one T cell receptor (beta chain). The antigen remains unidentified. Caucasian adults living in Nashville, Tennessee, provided all samples. Per the germline V gene, CDR1 is SGHAT and CDR2 is FQNNGV. V was cut by 0 bases and J by 4 bases, with 12 bases left in between. The CDR3 has 15 residues. Study processing details: ImmunoSEQ output lacked quality scores and full-length reads, limiting matched filtering. Clones were sequenced by immunoSEQ multiplex PCR, and TCRdb holds only the in-frame ones, with some missing. The V and J calls and clone size come from that table; D and trimming were worked out from the DNA. Of approximately 500,000 clones listed, about four fifths are singletons. This sample was taken from a study of shared clonotypes between healthy human individuals. The study's findings and limits: Blood alone was sampled, and tissue repertoires likely differ.

This TCR was sampled from a woman between 40 and 55 years old in good health. Some clones in this sample may be carry-over from other donors' samples. Sequenced: PBMCs. This chain joins TRBV11-2 and TRBJ2-5, with D perhaps TRBD1 (5 bases). The CDR3 spells CASSLEGLWGETQYF. CDR3 in DNA: TGTGCCAGCAGCTTAGAGGGGCTCTGGGGAGAGACCCAGTACTTC.